This TCR beta chain was identified during a study of cytomegalovirus exposure and HLA in healthy donors. Study-wide points: In a later analysis, V- and J-gene trimming of beta chains associated with a DCLRE1C missense variant, replicated independently.

The study ran its PCR with 60 Vbeta and 13 Jbeta primers. The data were produced by immunoSEQ multiplex PCR, yet TCRdb's version contains in-frame clones alone and is incomplete. The repertoire holds approximately 170,000 clones, over 75% seen once, with around 1.3% in the top ten. With respect to this clone: The antigen is not known.

The study sampled nominally healthy donors, though unrecorded immune exposures were likely. CDR3 length: 12 residues. After removal of 10 bases from V and 13 bases from J, the junction contained 12 bases not matched to a gene. The germline V gene has CDR1 SEHNR and CDR2 FQNEAQ (reference sequence). The J gene is TRBJ1-2, the V gene TRBV7-9, with 10 bases matching TRBD1. The source of this sequence is a man in his forties or fifties in good health and CMV-seropositive. What was sequenced was PBMCs. The CDR3: CAIDRGLLSGTF. DNA for the CDR3: TGTGCCATAGACAGGGGGCTACTCTCCGGCACCTTC.